This T cell receptor beta chain derives from a study of CD8 T cells in ankylosing spondylitis. Making use of molecular barcodes, quantitative 5'-RACE generated TCR beta libraries. TCRdb ran MiXCR on the 5' RACE reads and lists one entry per CDR3 protein. Of about 100,000 distinct CDR3 sequences in the sample, 8% to 10% were seen once. The CDR3 loop spans 14 amino acids. The ends lost 0 bases at V and 6 bases at J; junction bases unmatched: 1. Germline-derived CDR1 and CDR2 are SGDLS and YYNGEE. Study-level points and caveats: Significantly higher representation of disease-linked clones was reported for matched ankylosing spondylitis synovial fluid. For ankylosing spondylitis blood, a TCR beta motif of 7 or 8 highly homologous variants appeared characteristic.

This clonotype was seen at least ten times. What it binds is unknown. This sequence joins TRBV9 and TRBJ2-1; 9 bases match TRBD1. This receptor was obtained from a male donor with ankylosing spondylitis or in good health (not recorded which). Sequenced input: blood, either unsorted or a sorted T cell fraction (not recorded which). The DNA of the CDR3 is TGTGCCAGCAGCGTAGCGGGACAGGGCAATGAGCAGTTCTTC. Protein product: CASSVAGQGNEQFF.